This T cell receptor beta chain stems from a study of response to subunit inactivated influenza vaccine. Germline values: CDR1 KGHDR, CDR2 SFDVKD. V lost 5 bases, J lost 5 bases, and 14 bases lay in between. The CDR3 contains 14 residues. One entry per CDR3 protein, called by TCRdb with MiXCR from the RT-PCR reads. The data hold fewer than 800,000 distinct CDR3 sequences, with around 16% observed a single time. The sequence derives from a man aged 45-65 years who received an inactivated influenza vaccine. The chain employs TRBV24-1 and TRBJ2-5; D is unresolved. This material consisted of PBMCs from blood, taken roughly 13 days after vaccination. CDR3 nucleotides: TGTGCCACCAGTGTATCGAGCGCTTTGGAGACCCAGTACTTC. The encoded protein is CATSVSSALETQYF.